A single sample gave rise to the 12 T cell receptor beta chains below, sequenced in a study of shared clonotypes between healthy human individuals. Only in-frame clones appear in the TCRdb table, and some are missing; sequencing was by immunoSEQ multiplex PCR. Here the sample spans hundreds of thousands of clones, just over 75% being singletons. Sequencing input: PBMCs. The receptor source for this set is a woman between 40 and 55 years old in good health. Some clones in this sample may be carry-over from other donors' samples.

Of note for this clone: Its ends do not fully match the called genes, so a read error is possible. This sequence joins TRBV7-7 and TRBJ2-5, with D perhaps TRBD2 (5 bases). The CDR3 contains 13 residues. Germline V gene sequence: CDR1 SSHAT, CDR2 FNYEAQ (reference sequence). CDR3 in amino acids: CASSFPGMGTQYF. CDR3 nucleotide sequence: TGTGCTAGCAGCTTCCCGGGGATGGGGACCCAGTACTTC. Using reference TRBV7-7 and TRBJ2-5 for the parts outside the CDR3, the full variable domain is GAGVSQSPRYKVTKRGQDVTLRCDPISSHATLYWYQQALGQGPEFLTYFNYEAQPDKSGLPSDRFSAERPEGSISTLTIQRTEQRDSAMYRCASSFPGMGTQYFGPGTRLLVL.

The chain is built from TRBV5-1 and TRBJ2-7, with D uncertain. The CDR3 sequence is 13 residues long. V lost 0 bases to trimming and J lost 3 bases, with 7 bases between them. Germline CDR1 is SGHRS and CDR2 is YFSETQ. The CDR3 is CASSLALDYEQYF. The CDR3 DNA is TGCGCCAGCAGCTTGGCCCTGGACTACGAGCAGTACTTC.

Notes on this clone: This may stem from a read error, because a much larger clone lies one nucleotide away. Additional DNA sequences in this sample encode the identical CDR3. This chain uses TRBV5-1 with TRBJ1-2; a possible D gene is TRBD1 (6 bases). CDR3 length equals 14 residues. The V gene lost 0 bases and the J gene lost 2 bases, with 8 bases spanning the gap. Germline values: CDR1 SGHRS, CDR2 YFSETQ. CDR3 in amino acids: CASSLGQGNYGYTF. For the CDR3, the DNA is TGCGCCAGCAGCTTGGGGCAGGGGAACTATGGCTACACCTTC.

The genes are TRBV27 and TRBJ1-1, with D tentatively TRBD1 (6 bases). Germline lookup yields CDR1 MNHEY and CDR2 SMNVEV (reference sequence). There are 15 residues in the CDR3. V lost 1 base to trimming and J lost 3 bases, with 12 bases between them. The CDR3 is CASSLFPQGYTEAFF. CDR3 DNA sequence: TGTGCCAGCAGTTTATTCCCACAGGGCTACACTGAAGCTTTCTTT.

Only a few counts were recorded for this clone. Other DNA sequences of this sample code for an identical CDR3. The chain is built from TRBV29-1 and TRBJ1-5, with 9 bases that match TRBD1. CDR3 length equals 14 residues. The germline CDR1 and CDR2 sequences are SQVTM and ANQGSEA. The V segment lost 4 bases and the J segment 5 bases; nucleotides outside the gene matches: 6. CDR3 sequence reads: CSVGGTGSYQPQHF. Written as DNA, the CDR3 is TGCAGCGTTGGGGGGACAGGGAGTTATCAGCCCCAGCATTTT. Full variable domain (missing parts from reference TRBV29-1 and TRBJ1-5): SAVISQKPSRDICQRGTSLTIQCQVDSQVTMMFWYRQQPGQSLTLIATANQGSEATYESGFVIDKFPISRPNLTFSTLTVSNMSPEDSSIYLCSVGGTGSYQPQHFGDGTRLSIL.

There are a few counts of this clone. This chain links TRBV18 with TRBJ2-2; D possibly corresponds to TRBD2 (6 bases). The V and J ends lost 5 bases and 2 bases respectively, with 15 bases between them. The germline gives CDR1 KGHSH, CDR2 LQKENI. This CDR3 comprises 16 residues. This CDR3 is CASSSPTGLNTGELFF. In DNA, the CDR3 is TGTGCCAGCTCATCTCCGACGGGACTCAACACCGGGGAGCTGTTTTTT.

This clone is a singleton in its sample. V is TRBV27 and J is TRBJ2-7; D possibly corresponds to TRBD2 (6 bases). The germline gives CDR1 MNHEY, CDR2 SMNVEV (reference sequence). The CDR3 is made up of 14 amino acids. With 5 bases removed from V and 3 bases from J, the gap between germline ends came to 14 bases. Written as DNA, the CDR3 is TGTGCCAGCAGTCCCCGGGGGTGGGGCTACGAGCAGTACTTC. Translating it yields CASSPRGWGYEQYF.

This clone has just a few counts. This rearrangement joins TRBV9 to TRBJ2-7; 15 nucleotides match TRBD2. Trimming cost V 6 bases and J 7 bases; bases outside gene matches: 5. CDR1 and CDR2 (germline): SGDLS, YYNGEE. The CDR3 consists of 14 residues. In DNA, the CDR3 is TGTGCCAGCACCCCGGGACTAGCGGGGGGAGAGCAGTACTTC. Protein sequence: CASTPGLAGGEQYF.

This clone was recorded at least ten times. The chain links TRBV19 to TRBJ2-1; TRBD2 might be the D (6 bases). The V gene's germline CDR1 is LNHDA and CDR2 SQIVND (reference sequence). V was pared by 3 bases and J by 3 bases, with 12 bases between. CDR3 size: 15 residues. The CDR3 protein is CASSIRDWIYNEQFF. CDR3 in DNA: TGTGCCAGTAGTATCAGGGACTGGATCTACAATGAGCAGTTCTTC.

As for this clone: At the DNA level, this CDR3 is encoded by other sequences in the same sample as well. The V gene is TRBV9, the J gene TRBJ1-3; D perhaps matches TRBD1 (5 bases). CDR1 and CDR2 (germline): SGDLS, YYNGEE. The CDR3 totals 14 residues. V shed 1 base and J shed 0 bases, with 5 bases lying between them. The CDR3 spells CASSVQGSGNTIYF. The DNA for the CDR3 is TGTGCCAGCAGCGTACAGGGCTCTGGAAACACCATATATTTT.

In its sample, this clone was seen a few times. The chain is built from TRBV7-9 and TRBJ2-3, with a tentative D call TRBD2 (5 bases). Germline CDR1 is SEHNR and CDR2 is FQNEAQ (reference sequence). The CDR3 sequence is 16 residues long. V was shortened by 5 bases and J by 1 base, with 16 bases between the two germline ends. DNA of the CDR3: TGTGCCAGCAGCGCCTACATAGCGAGCGGCACAGATACGCAGTATTTT. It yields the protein CASSAYIASGTDTQYF.

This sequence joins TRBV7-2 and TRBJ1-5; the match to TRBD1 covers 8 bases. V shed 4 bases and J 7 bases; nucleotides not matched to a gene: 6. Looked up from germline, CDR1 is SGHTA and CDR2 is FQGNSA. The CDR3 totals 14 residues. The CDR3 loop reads CASSSGTGGQPQHF. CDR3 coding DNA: TGTGCCAGCAGCTCCGGGACAGGTGGCCAGCCCCAGCATTTT.